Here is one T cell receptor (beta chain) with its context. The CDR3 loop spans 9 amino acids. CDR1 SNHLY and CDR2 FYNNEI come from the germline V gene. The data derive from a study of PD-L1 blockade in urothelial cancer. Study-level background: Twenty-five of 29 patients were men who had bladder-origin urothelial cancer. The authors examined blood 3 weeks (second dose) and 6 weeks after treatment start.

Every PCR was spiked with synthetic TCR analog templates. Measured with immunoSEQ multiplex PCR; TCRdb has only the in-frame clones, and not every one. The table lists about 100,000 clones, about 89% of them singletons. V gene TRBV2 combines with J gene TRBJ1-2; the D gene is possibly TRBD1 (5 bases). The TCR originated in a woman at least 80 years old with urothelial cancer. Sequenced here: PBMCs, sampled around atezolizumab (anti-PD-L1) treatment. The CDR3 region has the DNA TGTGCAGGGGCAAGGGGCTACACCTTC. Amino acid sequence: CAGARGYTF.